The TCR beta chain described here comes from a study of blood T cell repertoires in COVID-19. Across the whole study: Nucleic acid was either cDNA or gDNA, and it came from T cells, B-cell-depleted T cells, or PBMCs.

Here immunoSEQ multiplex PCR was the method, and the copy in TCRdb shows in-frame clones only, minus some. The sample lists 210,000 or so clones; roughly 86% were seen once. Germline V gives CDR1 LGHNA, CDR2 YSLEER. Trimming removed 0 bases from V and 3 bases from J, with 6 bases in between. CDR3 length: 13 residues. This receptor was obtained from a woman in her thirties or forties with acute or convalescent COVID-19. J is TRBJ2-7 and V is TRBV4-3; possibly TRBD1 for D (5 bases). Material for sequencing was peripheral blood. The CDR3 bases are TGCGCCAGCAGCCAAGATCAGGGCTACGAGCAGTACTTC. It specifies CASSQDQGYEQYF.